This TCR beta chain was captured by sequencing in a study of cytomegalovirus exposure and HLA in healthy donors. With regard to this clone: The antigen remains unidentified.

This PCR relied on a set of 60 Vbeta primers and 13 Jbeta primers. The method was immunoSEQ multiplex PCR; TCRdb's version includes in-frame clones alone and lacks a portion of them. In the table there are 75,000 to 95,000 clones, 70% to 90% of which are singletons. General study findings and limits: In a later analysis, across HLA loci, associated TCR counts were highest for DRB1, lowest for HLA-C. In vitro experiments confirmed that a few CMV-associated chains were specific for CMV antigens. With further analysis later on, most CMV-associated TCR beta chains appeared HLA-restricted.

The sequence came from a man between 18 and 35 years old in good health and CMV-seronegative. The sequencing input was PBMCs.

Here the CDR3 DNA reads TGTGCCAGCTCCACGGGGGGGTATAATCAGCCCCAGCATTTT. Amino acid sequence: CASSTGGYNQPQHF. The chain is built from TRBV27 and TRBJ1-5; the D gene is possibly TRBD1 (5 bases). Germline-derived CDR1 and CDR2 are MNHEY and SMNVEV (reference sequence). The CDR3 loop spans 14 amino acids. Trimming removed 8 bases from V and 4 bases from J, with 15 bases in between.